Below are 3 T cell receptor beta chains sequenced from a single sample in a study of blood T cell repertoires in COVID-19. Libraries were prepared by immunoSEQ multiplex PCR; TCRdb keeps only in-frame clonotypes and omits some of them. The sample consists of some 210,000 clones, over 75% of them appearing once. The source material was PBMCs or T cells enriched from blood (not recorded which). Receptor source: a man aged 40-49 years who had recovered from COVID-19.

CDR3 nucleotides: TGTGCCAGCAGCTTGGTCGGGACAGGGACTAATGAAAAACTGTTTTTT. This sequence encodes CASSLVGTGTNEKLFF. V usage is TRBV5-6 and J usage is TRBJ1-4, with 9 bases aligning to TRBD1. The CDR3 is 16 residues long. Germline V lookup: CDR1 SGHDT, CDR2 YYEEEE. The V gene end was trimmed by 0 bases and the J gene end by 2 bases; junction bases not matched to a gene: 2.

DNA of the CDR3: TGTGCCAGCGGGACAGGGTGGCCCCAGCATTTT. The encoded protein is CASGTGWPQHF. The chain couples TRBV27 to TRBJ1-5; 9 nucleotides line up with TRBD1. CDR3 length equals 11 residues. With 8 bases clipped from V and 9 bases from J, the junction kept 2 bases outside the gene matches. Germline V gene sequence: CDR1 MNHEY, CDR2 SMNVEV (reference sequence).

This clone was seen a single time. The chain combines TRBV5-1 with TRBJ1-4, with D tentatively TRBD1 (5 bases). V was shortened by 4 bases and J by 8 bases, with 15 bases between the two germline ends. Germline CDR1 reads SGHRS; CDR2 reads YFSETQ. The length of the CDR3 is 14 residues. The CDR3 is CASSTGGLGEKLFF. The CDR3 coding sequence is TGCGCCAGCAGCACCGGGGGTCTGGGGGAAAAACTGTTTTTT.